Described below is a single T cell receptor (beta chain) sequence and its context. The target antigen is unknown. The entry originates in a study of identifying expanded T cells in peripheral blood. Sequencing was performed with immunoSEQ multiplex PCR; in TCRdb, only in-frame clones are kept and a portion is missing. The sample shows about 110,000 clones, 88% of them seen only once. Study conclusions and caveats: Across healthy donors, higher total template counts meant significantly greater approximately two-week count variance. Differentially abundant clones: roughly 1.2 between replicates, 16.4 at 2 to 3 weeks, less than 20 at four.

The V gene's germline CDR1 is SGDLS and CDR2 YYNGEE. CDR3 size: 16 residues. The V gene lost 1 base and the J gene lost 0 bases, with 11 bases spanning the gap. The rearrangement links TRBV9 to TRBJ2-1; D uncertain. Sequenced: blood. This sequence originates from a person between 18 and 70 years old in good health. Written as DNA, the CDR3 is TGTGCCAGCAGCGTACGGGTCCACAGCTCCTACAATGAGCAGTTCTTC. Translated: CASSVRVHSSYNEQFF. The full variable domain, completed using reference TRBV9 and TRBJ2-1, is DSGVTQTPKHLITATGQRVTLRCSPRSGDLSVYWYQQSLDQGLQFLIQYYNGEERAKGNILERFSAQQFPDLHSELNLSSLELGDSALYFCASSVRVHSSYNEQFFGPGTRLTVL.